Presented here are 7 T cell receptor beta chains from one specimen sequenced in a study of ipilimumab plus nivolumab after autologous stem cell transplantation. Libraries were prepared by immunoSEQ multiplex PCR; TCRdb keeps only in-frame clonotypes and omits some of them. Here the sample spans 20,000 to 25,000 clones, around 74% being singletons. The sequencing used PBMCs, collected in a trial of ipilimumab plus nivolumab as post-transplant consolidation. The receptors were gathered from a male donor with diffuse large B-cell lymphoma.

Within the sample, this clone is large. The CDR3 DNA follows: TGCGCCAGCAGCCAAGAGGGCAGCCTTAGGCTGCCCCTCCACTTT. This gives the protein CASSQEGSLRLPLHF. This rearrangement joins TRBV4-1 to TRBJ1-6; D uncertain. Trimming removed 0 bases from V and 13 bases from J, with 16 bases in between. This CDR3 contains 15 residues. The germline CDR1 and CDR2 sequences are MGHRA and YSYEKL.

The V call is TRBV4-2, the J call TRBJ2-7, with 9 positions matching TRBD1. The V and J ends lost 4 bases and 5 bases, in that order; junction bases with no gene match: 6. The V gene's germline CDR1 is LGHNA and CDR2 YNFKEQ. This CDR3 contains 14 residues. The CDR3 DNA follows: TGTGCCAGCAGCCGACCGGGACAGGGAAACGAGCAGTACTTC. Its protein is CASSRPGQGNEQYF.

V usage is TRBV18 and J usage is TRBJ1-5, with a possible D match to TRBD1 (6 bases). Germline V gene data show CDR1 as KGHSH and CDR2 as LQKENI. The CDR3 has 15 amino acids. V lost 2 bases and J lost 3, with 11 bases in between. This chain's CDR3 is CASSPGGGNNQPQHF. As DNA, the CDR3 is TGTGCCAGCTCACCAGGGGGGGGCAACAATCAGCCCCAGCATTTT.

The V and J genes are TRBV2 and TRBJ1-2; maybe TRBD1 (5 bases). The CDR3 has 17 residues. CDR1 is SNHLY, CDR2 FYNNEI, per germline. V was shortened by 6 bases and J by 2 bases, with 22 bases between the two germline ends. The CDR3 DNA reads TGTGCCAGCAGCGACGGCGGCTTTGGGACTCTCAACTATGGCTACACCTTC. It codes for CASSDGGFGTLNYGYTF.

The chain has TRBV6-5 and TRBJ1-3; 8 bases agree with TRBD1. The CDR3 runs to 16 residues. CDR1 is MNHEY, CDR2 SVGAGI, per germline. Unmatched junction bases numbered 6, after V lost 0 bases and J lost 5 bases. CDR3 in amino acids: CASSYSRTGTRNTIYF. The CDR3 nucleotides are TGTGCCAGCAGTTACTCGAGGACAGGGACTAGAAACACCATATATTTT.

As for this clone: The same CDR3 arises from other DNA sequences in this sample as well. The V call is TRBV11-3, the J call TRBJ1-4; no clear D gene. Germline V gene lookup returns CDR1 SGHNT and CDR2 YENEEA. The CDR3 has 14 amino acids. V was clipped by 1 base and J by 5 bases, with 8 bases between them. As DNA, the CDR3 is TGTGCCAGCAGCTTAGGACGGATCAATGAAAAACTGTTTTTT. It specifies CASSLGRINEKLFF.

The chain is built from TRBV6-1 and TRBJ1-3, with a tentative D call TRBD1 (5 bases). The CDR3 contains 13 residues. Germline CDR1 and CDR2: MNHNS and SASEGT. Trimming took 6 bases from V and 3 from J, leaving 9 bases between them. The DNA for the CDR3 is TGTGCCAGCAGGGACATTTATGGAAACACCATATATTTT. Encoded protein: CASRDIYGNTIYF.